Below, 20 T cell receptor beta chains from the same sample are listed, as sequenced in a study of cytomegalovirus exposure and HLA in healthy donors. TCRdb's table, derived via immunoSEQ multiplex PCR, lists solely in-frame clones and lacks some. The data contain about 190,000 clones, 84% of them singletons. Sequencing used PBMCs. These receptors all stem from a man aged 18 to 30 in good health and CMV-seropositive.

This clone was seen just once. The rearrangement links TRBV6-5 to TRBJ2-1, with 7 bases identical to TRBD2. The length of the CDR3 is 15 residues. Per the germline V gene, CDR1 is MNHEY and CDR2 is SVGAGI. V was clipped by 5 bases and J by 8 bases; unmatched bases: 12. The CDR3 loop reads CASSPAGGSSDEQFF. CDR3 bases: TGTGCCAGCAGTCCCGCCGGGGGGAGCTCGGATGAGCAGTTCTTC.

The CDR3 DNA follows: TGTGCCAGCAGTTACACAGGTTTATACAATGAGCAGTTCTTC. Translated: CASSYTGLYNEQFF. The V call is TRBV28, the J call TRBJ2-1; possible D gene TRBD1, 5 bases. Germline V gene lookup returns CDR1 MDHEN and CDR2 SYDVKM. V was cut by 4 bases and J by 4 bases, with 11 bases left in between. The length of the CDR3 is 14 residues. Full variable domain (rest looked up from reference TRBV28 and TRBJ2-1): DVKVTQSSRYLVKRTGEKVFLECVQDMDHENMFWYRQDPGLGLRLIYFSYDVKMKEKGDIPEGYSVSREKKERFSLILESASTNQTSMYLCASSYTGLYNEQFFGPGTRLTVL.

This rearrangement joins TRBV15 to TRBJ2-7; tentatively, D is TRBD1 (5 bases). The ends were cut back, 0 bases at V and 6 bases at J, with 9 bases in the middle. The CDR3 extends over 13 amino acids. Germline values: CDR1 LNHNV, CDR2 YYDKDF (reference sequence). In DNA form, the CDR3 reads TGTGCCACCAGCAGAGATCAGGGATCCGAGCAGTACTTC. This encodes CATSRDQGSEQYF.

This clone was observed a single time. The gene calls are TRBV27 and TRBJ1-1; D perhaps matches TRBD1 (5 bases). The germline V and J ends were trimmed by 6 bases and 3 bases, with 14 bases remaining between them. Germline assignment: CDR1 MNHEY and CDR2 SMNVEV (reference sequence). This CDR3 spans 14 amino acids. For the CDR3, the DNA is TGTGCCAGCAGAATGGGGGGTGGGGACACTGAAGCTTTCTTT. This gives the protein CASRMGGGDTEAFF.

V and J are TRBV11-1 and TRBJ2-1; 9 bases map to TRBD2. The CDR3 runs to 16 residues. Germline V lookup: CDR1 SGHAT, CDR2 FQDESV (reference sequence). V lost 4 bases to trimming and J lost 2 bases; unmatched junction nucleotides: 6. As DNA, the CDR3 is TGTGCCAGCAGCTGGGGCGGGAGGGGGACCTACAATGAGCAGTTCTTC. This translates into CASSWGGRGTYNEQFF. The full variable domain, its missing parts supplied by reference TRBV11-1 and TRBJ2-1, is EAEVAQSPRYKITEKSQAVAFWCDPISGHATLYWYRQILGQGPELLVQFQDESVVDDSQLPKDRFSAERLKGVDSTLKIQPAELGDSAMYLCASSWGGRGTYNEQFFGPGTRLTVL.

The CDR3 DNA reads TGTGCCACCCTGGACAGGGATCACAACGAGCAGTACTTC. Protein sequence: CATLDRDHNEQYF. This chain joins TRBV6-1 and TRBJ2-7; 8 bases are shared with TRBD1. With V trimmed by 10 bases and J by 5 bases, 10 bases remained unmatched. The CDR3 is 13 amino acids. In germline, CDR1 is MNHNS, CDR2 SASEGT.

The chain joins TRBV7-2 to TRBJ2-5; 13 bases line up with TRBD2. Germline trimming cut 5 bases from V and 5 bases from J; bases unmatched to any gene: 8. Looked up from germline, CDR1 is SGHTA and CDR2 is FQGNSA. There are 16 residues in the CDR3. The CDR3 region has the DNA TGTGCCAGCAGCCCCGAACTAGCGGGAGGGGGTGAGACCCAGTACTTC. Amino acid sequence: CASSPELAGGGETQYF.

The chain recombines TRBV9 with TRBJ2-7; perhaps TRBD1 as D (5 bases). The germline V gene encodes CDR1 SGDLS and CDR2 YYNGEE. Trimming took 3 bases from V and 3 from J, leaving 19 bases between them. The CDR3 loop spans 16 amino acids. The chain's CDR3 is CASSASRVDRNYEQYF. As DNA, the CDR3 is TGTGCCAGCAGCGCGTCCCGGGTCGACAGAAACTACGAGCAGTACTTC.

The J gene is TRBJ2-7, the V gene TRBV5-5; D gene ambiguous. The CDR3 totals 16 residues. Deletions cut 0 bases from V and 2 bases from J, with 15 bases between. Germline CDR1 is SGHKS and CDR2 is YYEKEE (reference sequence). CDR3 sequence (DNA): TGTGCCAGCAGCTTGGTCCCCCAGCGATCCACCTACGAGCAGTACTTC. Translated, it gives CASSLVPQRSTYEQYF.

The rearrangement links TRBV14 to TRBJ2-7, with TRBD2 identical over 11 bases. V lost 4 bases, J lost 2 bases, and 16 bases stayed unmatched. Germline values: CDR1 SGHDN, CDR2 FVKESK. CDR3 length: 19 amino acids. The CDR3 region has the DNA TGTGCCAGCAGCCCCTCCAGGGGGACTAGCGGCCATACTCCCTACGAGCAGTACTTC. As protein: CASSPSRGTSGHTPYEQYF. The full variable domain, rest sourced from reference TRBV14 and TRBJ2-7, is EAGVTQFPSHSVIEKGQTVTLRCDPISGHDNLYWYRRVMGKEIKFLLHFVKESKQDESGMPNNRFLAERTGGTYSTLKVQPAELEDSGVYFCASSPSRGTSGHTPYEQYFGPGTRLTVT.

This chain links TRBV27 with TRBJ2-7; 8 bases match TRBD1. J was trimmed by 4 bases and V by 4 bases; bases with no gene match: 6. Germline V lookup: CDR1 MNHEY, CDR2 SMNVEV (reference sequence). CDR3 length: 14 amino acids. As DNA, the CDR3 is TGTGCCAGCAGTTACGGGACAGGAAATTACGAGCAGTACTTC. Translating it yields CASSYGTGNYEQYF.

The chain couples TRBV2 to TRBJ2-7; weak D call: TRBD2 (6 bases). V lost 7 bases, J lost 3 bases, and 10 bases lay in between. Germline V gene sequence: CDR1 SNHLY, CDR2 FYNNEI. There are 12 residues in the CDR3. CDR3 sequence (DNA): TGTGCCAGCATTGCGGGGAACTACGAGCAGTACTTC. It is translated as CASIAGNYEQYF.

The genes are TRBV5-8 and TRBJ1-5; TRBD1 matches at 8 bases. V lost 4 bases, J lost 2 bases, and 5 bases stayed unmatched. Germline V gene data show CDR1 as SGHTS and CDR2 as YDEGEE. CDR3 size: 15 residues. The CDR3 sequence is CASSTGQAGNQPQHF. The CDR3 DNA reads TGTGCCAGCAGCACGGGACAGGCCGGCAATCAGCCCCAGCATTTT.

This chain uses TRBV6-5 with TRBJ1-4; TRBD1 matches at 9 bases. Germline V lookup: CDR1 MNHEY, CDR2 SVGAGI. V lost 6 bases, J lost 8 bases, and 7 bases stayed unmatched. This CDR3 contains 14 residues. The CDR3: CASRGQGWEEKLFF. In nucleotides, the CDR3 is TGTGCCAGCAGGGGACAGGGCTGGGAGGAAAAACTGTTTTTT.

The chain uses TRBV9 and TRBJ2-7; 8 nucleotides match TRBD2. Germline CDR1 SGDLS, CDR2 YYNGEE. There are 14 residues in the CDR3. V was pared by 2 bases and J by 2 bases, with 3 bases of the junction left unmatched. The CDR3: CASSVSGATYEQYF. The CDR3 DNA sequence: TGTGCCAGCAGCGTTAGCGGGGCGACCTACGAGCAGTACTTC.

CDR3 in DNA: TGTGCCAGCAGGGCTGCTCAGGACACCGGGGAGCTGTTTTTT. Its translation: CASRAAQDTGELFF. This chain links TRBV6-6 with TRBJ2-2; the D is unclear. The CDR3 has 14 amino acids. Trimming removed 6 bases from V and 3 bases from J, with 11 bases in between. The germline V gene encodes CDR1 MNHNY and CDR2 SVGAGI (reference sequence).

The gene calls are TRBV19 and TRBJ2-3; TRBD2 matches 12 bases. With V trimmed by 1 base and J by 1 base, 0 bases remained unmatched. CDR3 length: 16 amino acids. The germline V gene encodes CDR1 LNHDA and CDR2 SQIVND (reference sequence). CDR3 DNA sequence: TGTGCCAGTAGTATAGGACTAGCGGGAGGCACAGATACGCAGTATTTT. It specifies CASSIGLAGGTDTQYF.

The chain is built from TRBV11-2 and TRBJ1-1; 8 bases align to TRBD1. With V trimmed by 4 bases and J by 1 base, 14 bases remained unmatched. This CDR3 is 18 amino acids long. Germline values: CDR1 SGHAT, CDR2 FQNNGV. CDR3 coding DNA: TGTGCCAGCAGCTCCGTTGGACAGGGAAGGGGTACGAACACTGAAGCTTTCTTT. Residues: CASSSVGQGRGTNTEAFF.

For the CDR3, the DNA is TGTGCCAGCAGCCTCGCAAGCGGGAGCTCCTACAATGAGCAGTTCTTC. Translating it yields CASSLASGSSYNEQFF. This rearrangement joins TRBV14 to TRBJ2-1; TRBD2 matches 8 bases. V was clipped by 4 bases and J by 0 bases; unmatched bases: 5. CDR3 length: 16 residues. The germline V gene encodes CDR1 SGHDN and CDR2 FVKESK.

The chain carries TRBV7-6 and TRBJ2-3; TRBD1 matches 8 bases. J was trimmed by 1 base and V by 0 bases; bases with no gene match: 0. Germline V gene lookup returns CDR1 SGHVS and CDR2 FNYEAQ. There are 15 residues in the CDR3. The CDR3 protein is CASSLATGGTDTQYF. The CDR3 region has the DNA TGTGCCAGCAGCTTAGCGACAGGGGGCACAGATACGCAGTATTTT.